This TCR beta chain was identified in a study of CD8+CD57+ T cells in acquired aplastic anemia. Turning to the study itself: DNA from sorted CD4+ and CD8+ cells averaged approximately 3.5 ug. Healthy donors had, on average, roughly 10 million reads for their CD4+ cells.

The template for TCR beta VDJ and CDR3 sequence profiling was genomic DNA. A single record per CDR3 protein comes from TCRdb applying MiXCR to the reads. The table has roughly 61,000 distinct CDR3 sequences, roughly 54% seen once. The V gene's germline CDR1 is LNHNV and CDR2 YYDKDF (reference sequence). This CDR3 has 15 amino acids. The V end lost 5 bases, the J end lost 0 bases, and 13 bases lay between the germline ends. Study conclusions and caveats: Both patients and controls carried the same twenty-nine CD8+ CDR3 sequences. A significant difference in CD8+ Simpson's diversity between patients and controls was not found.

On this clonotype: The target antigen is unknown.

Specimen: sorted CD4+, CD8+, or CD8+CD57+ T cells (not recorded which) from PBMCs. The V gene is TRBV15, the J gene TRBJ1-1; unclear D gene. The receptor comes from a human donor in good health, serving as a control. The CDR3 DNA sequence: TGTGCCACCAGCCCTCGGGTCCCCATGAACACTGAAGCTTTCTTT. Its protein is CATSPRVPMNTEAFF.